Listed here are 4 T cell receptor beta chains from one sample, sequenced in a study of cytomegalovirus exposure and HLA in healthy donors (dated by TCRdb to between 2016 and 2019). Libraries were made using the immunoSEQ multiplex PCR assay. A mixture of 60 forward primers for TCR Vbeta segments and 13 reverse primers for TCR Jbeta segments was used in the multiplex PCR. Here the immuneACCESS table is served through TCRdb, limited to in-frame sequences with V and J called. Missing clones are a known gap in these copies; in checked studies unresolved V genes cover under half, and the rest lacks a known reason. This sample comprises roughly 190,000 clones, around 79% of them detected only once. Jointly, the top ten make up 1.5% to 2% of the sample. Sequencing input: PBMCs. The receptors were sampled from a young woman in good health and CMV-seronegative.

The rearrangement links TRBV19 to TRBJ1-3; no reliable D call. V gave up 4 bases and J gave up 0 bases, with 7 bases separating them. The CDR3 is 14 residues long. The germline V gene encodes CDR1 LNHDA and CDR2 SQIVND (reference sequence). The CDR3 protein is CASSTVRSGNTIYF. The CDR3 bases are TGTGCCAGTAGTACGGTCCGCTCTGGAAACACCATATATTTT. The full variable domain, with the rest looked up from reference TRBV19 and TRBJ1-3, is DGGITQSPKYLFRKEGQNVTLSCEQNLNHDAMYWYRQDPGQGLRLIYYSQIVNDFQKGDIAEGYSVSREKKESFPLTVTSAQKNPTAFYLCASSTVRSGNTIYFGEGSWLTVV.

CDR3 in amino acids: CASSDRGGDGYTF. The CDR3 DNA follows: TGTGCCAGCAGTGACAGGGGAGGGGATGGCTACACCTTC. The chain joins TRBV6-5 to TRBJ1-2; TRBD1 aligns across 8 bases. The germline gives CDR1 MNHEY, CDR2 SVGAGI. The CDR3 is 13 amino acids. The trim removed 5 bases at V and 6 bases at J, leaving 5 bases unmatched.

This rearrangement joins TRBV13 to TRBJ2-7; 11 bases align to TRBD1. Per the germline V gene, CDR1 is PRHDT and CDR2 is FYEKMQ (reference sequence). V trimming: 6 bases; J trimming: 4 bases; junction bases outside the gene matches: 8. This CDR3 region has 15 residues. CDR3 residues: CASRFSGTGGYEQYF. In DNA form, the CDR3 reads TGTGCCAGCAGATTTTCCGGGACAGGGGGATACGAGCAGTACTTC.

This sequence joins TRBV19 and TRBJ2-7; TRBD1 is a possible D gene (6 bases). Looked up from germline, CDR1 is LNHDA and CDR2 is SQIVND (reference sequence). There are 13 residues in the CDR3. With 5 bases removed from V and 4 bases from J, the gap between germline ends came to 12 bases. The CDR3 bases are TGTGCCAGTAGTTTTGGCAGGGGTTACGAGCAGTACTTC. This sequence encodes CASSFGRGYEQYF.